The 11 T cell receptor beta chains below were found in one sample sequenced in a study of beta chain features in type 1 diabetes. The study reverse transcribed the entire isolated RNA, so it sequenced expressed TCRB transcripts. Clones were sequenced by immunoSEQ multiplex PCR, and TCRdb holds only the in-frame ones, with some missing. The sample includes under 900,000 clones, roughly a sixth of them seen just once. Sequenced material: naive CD4+ T cells from blood. The receptors were sampled from a young woman in good health.

The chain has TRBV25-1 and TRBJ2-7; D is unclear. The CDR3 consists of 13 residues. From germline, CDR1 is MGHDK and CDR2 SYGVNS. V was shortened by 4 bases and J by 2 bases, with 9 bases between the two germline ends. The CDR3 coding sequence is TGTGCCAGCAGTGCCCGGTTTGCCTACGAGCAGTACTTC. Amino acid sequence: CASSARFAYEQYF.

The rearrangement uses TRBV18 and TRBJ1-4; no definite D call. The germline CDR1 and CDR2 sequences are KGHSH and LQKENI. The CDR3 totals 13 residues. Trimming left V 6 bases short and J 4 bases short, with 9 bases between. The CDR3 here is CASSHGDNEKLFF. Here the CDR3 DNA reads TGTGCCAGCTCTCACGGGGATAATGAAAAACTGTTTTTT. Complete variable domain (other parts from reference TRBV18 and TRBJ1-4): NAGVMQNPRHLVRRRGQEARLRCSPMKGHSHVYWYRQLPEEGLKFMVYLQKENIIDESGMPKERFSAEFPKEGPSILRIQQVVRGDSAAYFCASSHGDNEKLFFGSGTQLSVL.

A remark on this clone: Other DNA sequences in the same sample also yield this CDR3. The V gene is TRBV28, the J gene TRBJ2-7, with a tentative D call TRBD2 (6 bases). CDR3 length: 13 residues. V was shortened by 6 bases and J by 4 bases, with 13 bases between the two germline ends. Per germline, CDR1 MDHEN and CDR2 SYDVKM. The DNA for the CDR3 is TGTGCCAGCAGGGCGGGACGTAGGTACGAGCAGTACTTC. Residues: CASRAGRRYEQYF.

The CDR3 spells CASSLVLAGEGKNIQYF. The CDR3 nucleotides are TGTGCCAGCAGTTTGGTTTTAGCGGGAGAGGGCAAAAACATTCAGTACTTC. The chain links TRBV28 to TRBJ2-4; 9 positions match TRBD2. The germline V gene has CDR1 MDHEN and CDR2 SYDVKM. V was pared by 3 bases and J by 3 bases, with 9 bases of the junction left unmatched. This CDR3 is built from 17 residues.

Only a few counts were recorded for this clone. This chain links TRBV6-6 with TRBJ1-5; a possible D gene is TRBD1 (5 bases). The CDR3 loop spans 14 amino acids. The V gene lost 3 bases and the J gene lost 3 bases, with 9 bases spanning the gap. Germline loops: CDR1 MNHNY, CDR2 SVGAGI (reference sequence). CDR3 sequence reads: CASSYTGVNQPQHF. In DNA form, the CDR3 reads TGTGCCAGCAGTTATACAGGAGTCAATCAGCCCCAGCATTTT.

The chain is built from TRBV10-3 and TRBJ2-1; 7 bases align to TRBD2. V trimming: 6 bases; J trimming: 1 base; junction bases outside the gene matches: 9. Germline-derived CDR1 and CDR2 are ENHRY and SYGVKD. This CDR3 spans 16 amino acids. This CDR3 is CAISVNGRTSYNEQFF. The CDR3 coding sequence is TGTGCCATCAGCGTTAACGGGAGGACATCCTACAATGAGCAGTTCTTC.

This clone has just a few counts. The chain combines TRBV19 with TRBJ2-2; 7 bases are a match to TRBD1. Germline V gives CDR1 LNHDA, CDR2 SQIVND (reference sequence). This CDR3 is built from 14 residues. The trim removed 3 bases at V and 3 bases at J, leaving 1 base unmatched. As DNA, the CDR3 is TGTGCCAGTAGTATGGGACAGTACACCGGGGAGCTGTTTTTT. This translates into CASSMGQYTGELFF.

This clone appeared a few times. The V and J genes are TRBV2 and TRBJ2-3; no clear D gene. Trimming took off 2 bases at V and 2 bases at J, with 5 bases between the two ends. The CDR3 is 13 amino acids. The germline CDR1 and CDR2 sequences are SNHLY and FYNNEI. The CDR3 spells CASSERSTDTQYF. The CDR3 bases are TGTGCCAGCAGTGAACGATCCACAGATACGCAGTATTTT.

V usage is TRBV7-9 and J usage is TRBJ1-1; 8 bases are a match to TRBD1. V lost 5 bases, J lost 0 bases, and 2 bases stayed unmatched. Looked up from germline, CDR1 is SEHNR and CDR2 is FQNEAQ (reference sequence). The CDR3 spans 14 residues. The DNA of the CDR3 is TGTGCCAGCAGCGTGACAGGGGTGAACACTGAAGCTTTCTTT. Its protein product is CASSVTGVNTEAFF.

This rearrangement joins TRBV4-2 to TRBJ2-5, with D possibly being TRBD2 (6 bases). The DNA end is a closer match to TRBJ2-7, so the J assignment may be wrong. Germline V gene lookup returns CDR1 LGHNA and CDR2 YNFKEQ. The CDR3 consists of 14 residues. The CDR3 nucleotides read TGTGCCAGCAGCCAAGACGGGAGAACCTACGAGCAGTACTTC. As protein: CASSQDGRTYEQYF.

The chain uses TRBV19 and TRBJ1-2, with D uncertain. The CDR3 runs to 14 residues. Germline V CDR1 and CDR2: LNHDA, SQIVND (reference sequence). Trimming took 3 bases from V and 4 from J, leaving 12 bases between them. CDR3 coding DNA: TGTGCCAGTAGTATCCCCGGGCGCAGCTATGGCTACACCTTC. Its protein product is CASSIPGRSYGYTF.